The T cell receptor (beta chain) under discussion was sequenced for a study of blood T cell repertoires in COVID-19. The overall study: Spain, Italy and the United States supplied samples that represented acute and convalescent COVID-19. The analysed material was cDNA or gDNA that came from T cells, B-cell-depleted T cells, or PBMCs.

The germline V gene has CDR1 SGHNT and CDR2 YENEEA. This CDR3 contains 15 residues. Trimming took 6 bases from V and 4 from J; bases not matched to a gene: 7. Assay used: immunoSEQ multiplex PCR; TCRdb lists only in-frame clones, some missing. The profile shows more than 95,000 clones, 87% of them singletons. Input material: peripheral blood. V and J are TRBV11-3 and TRBJ2-2, with 8 bases that match TRBD1. This receptor was taken from a human donor in a cohort sampled during active COVID-19. CDR3 DNA sequence: TGTGCCAGCAGTGCAGGGGGCATGGGCACCGGGGAGCTGTTTTTT. Translated, it gives CASSAGGMGTGELFF.